The rows below give T cell receptor beta chains drawn from one sample of a study of T cells in Graves' hyperthyroidism and ophthalmopathy. A single record per CDR3 protein comes from TCRdb applying MiXCR to the multiplex PCR reads. The sample shows about 610,000 distinct CDR3 sequences, roughly 15% of them seen only once. Specimen: blood. The receptors originated from a woman between 40 and 50 years old with Graves' ophthalmopathy. Both conserved end residues are part of each CDR3. A D gene is named only where the DNA matches it firmly. Rows may omit the clone size; those that give it use once, few, many or a size class.

cdr3_aa	cdr3_nt	clone_size	j_call	d_call	v_call
CASSQSLSGPRLANYGYTF	TGTGCCAGCAGCCAAAGCCTGTCGGGACCTCGGTTAGCTAACTATGGCTACACCTTC	few	TRBJ1-2	NA	TRBV14
CASSYQTDTDTQYF	TGTGCCAGCAGTTACCAGACAGACACAGATACGCAGTATTTT	many	TRBJ2-3	NA	TRBV6-5
CASSLEFPGAQGEQYF	TGTGCCAGCAGCTTAGAGTTTCCGGGGGCTCAAGGCGAGCAGTACTTC	NA	TRBJ2-7	NA	TRBV11-2
CASSAGFERDTQYF	TGTGCCAGCAGTGCAGGCTTTGAAAGGGATACGCAGTATTTT	NA	TRBJ2-3	NA	TRBV12-3/TRBV12-4
CATSERTGGYNEQFF	TGTGCCACCAGTGAACGGACGGGAGGGTACAATGAGCAGTTCTTC	many	TRBJ2-1	TRBD2	TRBV24-1
CASRSIYYGYTF	TGTGCCAGCAGGTCCATCTACTATGGCTACACCTTC	many	TRBJ1-2	NA	TRBV27
CASTQTGLGNQPQHF	TGTGCCAGCACCCAGACAGGGCTAGGGAATCAGCCCCAGCATTTT	NA	TRBJ1-5	TRBD1	TRBV12-3/TRBV12-4
CASSPEDSSYEQYF	TGTGCCAGCTCACCCGAGGACTCGTCTTACGAGCAGTACTTC	NA	TRBJ2-7	NA	TRBV18
CASSPGTGGLYEQYF	TGTGCCAGCAGTCCCGGGACAGGGGGTCTCTACGAGCAGTACTTC	many	TRBJ2-7	TRBD1	TRBV6-1
CSASPLGTTQETQYF	TGCAGTGCTAGTCCCCTCGGGACTACACAAGAGACCCAGTACTTC	many	TRBJ2-5	TRBD2	TRBV20-1
CAWSGGPLDGAFF	TGTGCCTGGAGTGGTGGGCCCCTGGATGGGGCTTTCTTT	NA	TRBJ1-1	NA	TRBV30
CSAGDSLPFGYTF	TGCAGTGCCGGGGACAGCCTACCGTTCGGCTACACCTTC	few	TRBJ1-2	TRBD1	TRBV20-1
CATSSGFTGELFF	TGTGCCACCTCTAGCGGGTTTACCGGGGAGCTGTTTTTT	many	TRBJ2-2	TRBD2	TRBV24-1
CSARSGLAGNEQYF	TGCAGTGCTAGGTCGGGACTAGCGGGAAACGAGCAGTACTTC	many	TRBJ2-7	TRBD2	TRBV20-1
CSVRGGINYGYTF	TGCAGCGTCCGCGGGGGGATTAACTATGGCTACACCTTC	many	TRBJ1-2	NA	TRBV29-1
CASSQGGTGGLYEQYF	TGCGCCAGCAGCCAAGGTGGGACAGGGGGACTCTACGAGCAGTACTTC	NA	TRBJ2-7	TRBD1	TRBV4-1
CSVTEGQGETQYF	TGCAGCGTCACGGAGGGGCAGGGGGAGACCCAGTACTTC	many	TRBJ2-5	NA	TRBV29-1
CASSELTVYEQYF	TGTGCCAGCAGTGAACTGACAGTATACGAGCAGTACTTC	many	TRBJ2-7	NA	TRBV6-1
CASSGPDRAWDTGELFF	TGTGCCAGCAGTGGACCAGACAGGGCCTGGGACACCGGGGAGCTGTTTTTT	few	TRBJ2-2	TRBD1	TRBV6-1
CASSVRLGQGAITYEQYF	TGTGCCAGCAGTGTTCGACTAGGACAGGGAGCGATTACCTACGAGCAGTACTTC	many	TRBJ2-7	TRBD1	TRBV6-1
CASSFSAQPGELFF	TGTGCCAGCAGTTTTTCGGCACAACCCGGGGAGCTGTTTTTT	many	TRBJ2-2	NA	TRBV12-3/TRBV12-4
CASQDRPLTEAFF	TGTGCCAGTCAGGATCGGCCCCTGACTGAAGCTTTCTTT	NA	TRBJ1-1	NA	TRBV6-2/TRBV6-3
CASSPEAGDYEQYF	TGTGCCAGCAGCCCAGAAGCGGGAGACTACGAGCAGTACTTC	NA	TRBJ2-7	TRBD2	TRBV7-9
CASKLTSSPTYEQYF	TGTGCCAGTAAGTTAACTAGTTCCCCAACCTACGAGCAGTACTTC	many	TRBJ2-7	NA	TRBV19
CASSPPTTDGNYGYTF	TGTGCCAGCAGCCCCCCTACCACTGACGGGAACTATGGCTACACCTTC	NA	TRBJ1-2	NA	TRBV7-8
CGSRKDGYTF	TGTGGATCGAGGAAGGATGGCTACACCTTC	NA	TRBJ1-2	NA	TRBV28
CASSTGWGPNTEAFF	TGCGCCAGCAGCACCGGATGGGGTCCGAACACTGAAGCTTTCTTT	many	TRBJ1-1	NA	TRBV5-1
CSVEDLDGTQYF	TGCAGCGTTGAAGATCTGGACGGGACCCAGTACTTC	many	TRBJ2-5	NA	TRBV29-1
CASTRAQPTGVSYEQYF	TGTGCCAGCACGAGAGCCCAACCTACAGGAGTCTCCTACGAGCAGTACTTC	NA	TRBJ2-7	NA	TRBV27
CAISGQGVDYGYTF	TGTGCCATCAGCGGACAGGGAGTGGACTATGGCTACACCTTC	many	TRBJ1-2	TRBD1	TRBV10-3
CASTLSQGLNTEAFF	TGTGCCAGCACCCTAAGTCAGGGTCTGAACACTGAAGCTTTCTTT	many	TRBJ1-1	NA	TRBV6-5
CASSDSSRGQSYEQYF	TGTGCCAGCAGTGACTCCTCCCGGGGACAGTCCTACGAGCAGTACTTC	NA	TRBJ2-7	TRBD1	TRBV6-4
CASSPLETGDYEQYF	TGTGCCAGCAGCCCGTTGGAGACAGGGGACTACGAGCAGTACTTC	many	TRBJ2-7	TRBD1	TRBV9
CASSFPTGTGAYEQYF	TGTGCCAGCAGTTTCCCAACCGGGACAGGGGCCTACGAGCAGTACTTC	many	TRBJ2-7	TRBD1	TRBV12-3/TRBV12-4
CASSLALSSEAFF	TGTGCCAGCAGTTTAGCGCTGTCGTCTGAAGCTTTCTTT	few	TRBJ1-1	NA	TRBV12-3/TRBV12-4
CASSPDRGYETQYF	TGTGCCAGCAGCCCGGACAGGGGTTACGAGACCCAGTACTTC	few	TRBJ2-5	TRBD1	TRBV7-2
CASSFPGRDTGELFF	TGTGCCAGCAGTTTCCCCGGGAGAGACACCGGGGAGCTGTTTTTT	many	TRBJ2-2	NA	TRBV27
CASSEDEVWETHFF	TGTGCCAGCAGTGAAGACGAGGTTTGGGAGACCCACTTCTTC	NA	TRBJ2-5	NA	TRBV6-1
CAISARGNEKLFF	TGTGCCATCAGTGCAAGGGGAAATGAAAAACTGTTTTTT	NA	TRBJ1-4	NA	TRBV10-3
CASSNGGFEAFF	TGTGCCAGCAGTAATGGGGGTTTTGAAGCTTTCTTT	few	TRBJ1-1	NA	TRBV12-3/TRBV12-4
CASRTDRTSGAYEQYF	TGTGCCAGCAGAACGGATCGGACTAGCGGAGCCTACGAGCAGTACTTC	NA	TRBJ2-7	TRBD2	TRBV6-2/TRBV6-3
CASSLTGLEGYSNQPQHF	TGTGCCAGCAGCTTAACTGGGCTCGAGGGTTATAGCAATCAGCCCCAGCATTTT	once	TRBJ1-5	NA	TRBV11-1
CASSLIRATEAFF	TGTGCCAGCAGTTTAATAAGGGCCACTGAAGCTTTCTTT	many	TRBJ1-1	NA	TRBV12-3/TRBV12-4
CASSFLRYEQYF	TGTGCCAGCAGTTTCCTGCGATACGAGCAGTACTTC	many	TRBJ2-7	NA	TRBV12-3/TRBV12-4
CAISESGTGPGYTF	TGTGCCATCAGTGAGTCGGGGACAGGACCCGGCTACACCTTC	NA	TRBJ1-2	TRBD1	TRBV10-3
CASSYNARSQETQYF	TGTGCCAGCAGTTATAATGCCAGGTCTCAAGAGACCCAGTACTTC	few	TRBJ2-5	NA	TRBV6-5
CATSRSGVGTEAFF	TGTGCCACCAGCAGATCAGGGGTTGGGACTGAAGCTTTCTTT	NA	TRBJ1-1	NA	TRBV15